The TCR beta chain under discussion was sequenced for a study of radiotherapy plus CTLA-4 blockade in lung cancer. The repertoire was sequenced with immunoSEQ multiplex PCR; TCRdb's copy has only in-frame clones and lacks some. The table shows 85,000 to 100,000 clones, with around nine tenths occurring only once. This clone was seen a single time. Enrolled patients, whose metastatic non-small-cell lung cancer was chemo-refractory, received focal radiation plus CTLA-4 blockade with ipilimumab. Germline V gene data show CDR1 as LNHNV and CDR2 as YYDKDF (reference sequence). V was trimmed by 0 bases and J by 4 bases, leaving 7 bases between them. The CDR3 loop spans 13 amino acids.

The chain uses TRBV15 and TRBJ2-7; D is perhaps TRBD1 (6 bases). This TCR was sampled from a human donor with non-small cell lung cancer that progressed on radiotherapy plus ipilimumab. Source: peripheral blood, taken from a patient treated with radiotherapy plus ipilimumab. CDR3 region: CATSRDGQYEQYF. The CDR3 region has the DNA TGTGCCACCAGCAGAGATGGACAGTACGAGCAGTACTTC.